Following are 8 T cell receptor beta chains from one sample sequenced in a study of cytomegalovirus exposure and HLA in healthy donors. Both 60 Vbeta primers and 13 Jbeta primers went into the PCR. Clones were read by immunoSEQ multiplex PCR, and TCRdb kept only the in-frame ones, dropping some. The sample includes over 150,000 clones, around 77% seen only once; the top ten take less than 3.5%. The sample taken for sequencing was PBMCs. These receptors were obtained from a woman in her 30s in good health and CMV-seronegative.

V usage is TRBV9 and J usage is TRBJ2-1, with a weak D call TRBD1 (6 bases). Trimming left V 4 bases short and J 4 bases short, with 15 bases between. This CDR3 comprises 15 residues. Germline-derived CDR1 and CDR2 are SGDLS and YYNGEE. CDR3 nucleotide sequence: TGTGCCAGCAGCCCCGGGCAGGGGCTATACAATGAGCAGTTCTTC. Translating gives CASSPGQGLYNEQFF.

Regarding this clone: The same CDR3 also results from other DNA sequences found in this sample. This rearrangement joins TRBV11-2 to TRBJ2-7; D gene ambiguous. V lost 2 bases, J lost 3 bases, and 5 bases lay in between. The germline V gene has CDR1 SGHAT and CDR2 FQNNGV. This CDR3 has 12 amino acids. CDR3 residues: CASSLSYYEQYF. In DNA form, the CDR3 reads TGTGCCAGCAGCTTATCCTACTACGAGCAGTACTTC.

This chain uses TRBV7-8 with TRBJ2-2, with a tentative D call TRBD1 (5 bases). CDR1 is SGHVS and CDR2 is FQNEAQ in the germline V gene. CDR3 length equals 13 residues. The V and J ends lost 1 base and 8 bases respectively, with 8 bases between them. The CDR3 region is CASSLGGLGELFF. DNA for the CDR3: TGTGCCAGCAGCTTAGGGGGCCTAGGGGAGCTGTTTTTT.

This clone has just a few counts. The V and J genes are TRBV29-1 and TRBJ1-2; 10 bases map to TRBD1. The germline CDR1 and CDR2 sequences are SQVTM and ANQGSEA. The CDR3 sequence is 13 residues long. V dropped 6 bases and J dropped 5; count of bases not matched to a gene: 6. CDR3 residues: CSVWGQGMYGYTF. CDR3 nucleotide sequence: TGCAGCGTGTGGGGACAGGGGATGTATGGCTACACCTTC.

The chain links TRBV27 to TRBJ2-5, with 9 bases aligning to TRBD2. V lost 5 bases to trimming and J lost 5 bases; unmatched junction nucleotides: 12. Germline V lookup: CDR1 MNHEY, CDR2 SMNVEV (reference sequence). CDR3 length: 16 residues. The CDR3 coding sequence is TGTGCCAGCAGTAGTTTAGCTCTAGCGGGGCCGGAGACCCAGTACTTC. It encodes CASSSLALAGPETQYF.

This CDR3 reads CASSMSSQGVGEAFF. CDR3 nucleotides: TGCGCCAGCAGCATGTCTTCTCAGGGGGTCGGTGAAGCTTTCTTT. V usage is TRBV5-1 and J usage is TRBJ1-1; 7 positions agree with TRBD1. This CDR3 is built from 15 residues. The germline V gene encodes CDR1 SGHRS and CDR2 YFSETQ. Trimming removed 4 bases from V and 7 bases from J; junction bases left unmatched: 13.

In this sample, this clone turned up a few times. This chain links TRBV27 with TRBJ2-1; 9 bases agree with TRBD2. This CDR3 is 15 amino acids long. V lost 0 bases and J lost 9; bases outside the gene matches: 6. The V gene's germline CDR1 is MNHEY and CDR2 SMNVEV (reference sequence). In nucleotides, the CDR3 is TGTGCCAGCAGTTTATCGGCTAGCGGGATAACTGAGCAGTTCTTC. Translated: CASSLSASGITEQFF.

The gene calls are TRBV10-3 and TRBJ2-7; D may be TRBD1 (5 bases). The CDR3 runs to 13 residues. The germline V and J ends were trimmed by 8 bases and 7 bases, with 18 bases remaining between them. CDR1 is ENHRY and CDR2 is SYGVKD in the germline V gene. This CDR3 is CAILDSRSPEQYF. The CDR3 DNA follows: TGTGCCATCCTAGACAGTCGATCCCCTGAGCAGTACTTC.